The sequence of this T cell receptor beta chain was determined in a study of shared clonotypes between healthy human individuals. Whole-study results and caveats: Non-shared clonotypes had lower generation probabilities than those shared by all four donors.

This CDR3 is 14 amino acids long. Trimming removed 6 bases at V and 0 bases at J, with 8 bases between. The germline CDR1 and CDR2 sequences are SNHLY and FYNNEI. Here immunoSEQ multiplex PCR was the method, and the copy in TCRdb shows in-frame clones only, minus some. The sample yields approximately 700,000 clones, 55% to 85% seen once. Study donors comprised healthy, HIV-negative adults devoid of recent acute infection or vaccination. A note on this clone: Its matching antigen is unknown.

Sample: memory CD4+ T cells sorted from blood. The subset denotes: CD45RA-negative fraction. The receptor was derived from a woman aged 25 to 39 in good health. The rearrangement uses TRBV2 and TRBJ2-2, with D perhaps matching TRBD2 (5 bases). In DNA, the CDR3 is TGTGCCAGCAGACTAGAGTCGAACACCGGGGAGCTGTTTTTT. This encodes CASRLESNTGELFF.